The TCR beta chain under discussion was sequenced for a study of blood T cell repertoires in COVID-19. Study details: The samples span acute and convalescent COVID-19 from the United States, Italy and Spain. T cells, B-cell-depleted T cells, or PBMCs provided the cDNA or gDNA that served as material.

Between the trimmed V and J ends, which lost 5 bases and 2 bases, there was a span of 12 bases. There are 14 residues in the CDR3. Germline V gene data show CDR1 as MDHEN and CDR2 as SYDVKM. In the original processing: How many nucleated cells were present was estimated from reference gene primer amplification. The table came from immunoSEQ multiplex PCR; TCRdb's copy has only in-frame clones and leaves some out. The V and J calls and clone size were taken over from that table, and D and trimming were inferred from the DNA. The sample comprises about 220,000 clones, about 80% of which are singletons, and 3% to 3.5% rests with the top ten. This clone appeared once.

The sequencing sample was made of peripheral blood. The chain has TRBV28 and TRBJ1-2, with D possibly matching TRBD1 (5 bases). The clonotype was recovered from a young woman who had recovered from COVID-19. The CDR3 coding sequence is TGTGCCAGCAGTCTGGACATCGAGAACTATGGCTACACCTTC. This codes for CASSLDIENYGYTF.